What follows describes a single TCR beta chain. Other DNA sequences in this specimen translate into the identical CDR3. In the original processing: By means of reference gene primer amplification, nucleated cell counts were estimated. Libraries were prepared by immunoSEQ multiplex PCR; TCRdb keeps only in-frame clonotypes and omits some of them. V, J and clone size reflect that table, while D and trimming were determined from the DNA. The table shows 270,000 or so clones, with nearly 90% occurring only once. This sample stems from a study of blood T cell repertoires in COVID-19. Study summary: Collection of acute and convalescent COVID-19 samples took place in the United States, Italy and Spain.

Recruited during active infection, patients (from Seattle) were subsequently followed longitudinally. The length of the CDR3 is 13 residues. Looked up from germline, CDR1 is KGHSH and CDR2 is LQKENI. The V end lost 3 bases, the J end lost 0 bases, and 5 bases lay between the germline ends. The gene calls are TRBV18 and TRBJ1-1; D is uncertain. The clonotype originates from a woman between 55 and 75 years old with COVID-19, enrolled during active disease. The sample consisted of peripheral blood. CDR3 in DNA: TGTGCCAGCTCACCTGGCATGAACACTGAAGCTTTCTTT. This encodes CASSPGMNTEAFF.